This T cell receptor beta chain emerged from a study of molecular identifiers for immune sequencing clone quantification (dated by TCRdb to the late 2010s). Study-wide context: For a replicate experiment, RNA from approximately 20,000 or 100,000 naive CD8 T cells was divided into five aliquots, of which four were sequenced. The study was a methods study using CD8 T cells to benchmark molecular-identifier clustering-based TCR repertoire sequencing (MIDCIRS) and TCR RNA copy counting. Points the paper makes about the study in general: Modeling estimated about three recovered TCR RNA copies per cell, compared with approximately 9.5 by digital PCR, which implies roughly 30% capture efficiency. Spiked-in Jurkat TCR RNA equal to a single cell's worth was reported to be detectable even within 1,200,000 naive CD8 T cells. Highly expanded clone sizes could be underestimated because identical TCR molecules may share a barcode. In CMV-specific effector cells, clones with more than 20 RNA copies accounted for over 97% of molecules, whereas in naive cells such clones accounted for under 1%. Without barcode sub-clustering, chimeric consensus sequences inflated TCR diversity; chimeras reached as high as 47%. Spiked-in Jurkat TCR RNA (approximately 10 copies' worth), which is not part of the donor repertoire, was contained in the naive libraries.

Libraries of naive CD8 T cells were built from around 20,000 to 990,000 sorted cells, with 10%, 30% or 50% of the purified RNA used. Naive CD8 T cells, defined as CD8+CD4-CCR7+CD45RA+, were FACS-sorted into RLT Plus buffer on a BD FACSAria II. To test detection sensitivity, Jurkat RNA equal to around nine TCR copies was added to samples of roughly 17,000-1,100,000 naive CD8 T cells. CD8 T cells were enriched with RosetteSep CD8+ T Cell Enrichment Cocktail and Ficoll-Paque, followed by ACK red cell lysis. To prepare the library, PCR was applied. Sequencing took place on an Illumina HiSeq 4000. Preparation of bulk TCR libraries followed a previously described approach, with the TCR primers listed in Table S5. The Qiagen AllPrep DNA/RNA kit was used to purify total RNA. Before any analysis, reads coming from multiple sequencing runs of the same library were combined into one pool. The published analysis was carried out like this. Only reads with exact TCR constant sequence were kept, trimmed to 150 nt, and grouped by their 12-nt molecular barcodes. Reads inside each barcode group were sub-clustered using a 15% Levenshtein threshold, and a quality-weighted consensus sequence was constructed for each RNA molecule. Non-functional sequences were discarded, and so were lower-count sequences lying one edit away from another sequence. On the basis of fitting two negative binomial distributions, barcode sub-clusters with fewer than 20% of the maximum read count were discarded. TCRdb redid the processing of the public reads, applying fastp at Q25 and MiXCR, and retained in-frame beta chains. For every CDR3 protein sequence, its rows merge into one entry that carries the most common genes and DNA. These V and J calls rely on TCRdb rather than the paper's analysis. This sample holds around 480,000 distinct CDR3 sequences; roughly 23% were observed only once. The ten largest clones take up around 0.84% of the sample.

With regard to this clonotype: This receptor's antigen is unknown. Base qualities are not recorded, but no much larger clone differs from it by a single base.

CDR1 and CDR2, per the germline V gene (reference sequence), are MNHEY and SMNVEV. Deletion took 0 bases off V and 2 bases off J, with a span of 7 bases between the germline ends. The CDR3 runs 14 amino acids, cysteine and phenylalanine included. The DNA shown is the 42-base CDR3, in frame from base 1. Sequenced material: naive CD8+ T cells from blood, with Jurkat cell RNA spiked in. This specimen's cell subset or site label, interpreted: FACS-sorted CD8+CD4-CCR7+CD45RA+ naive T cells. The receptor's source is a human donor in good health. Some libraries in this study had Jurkat cell RNA spiked in. The sequence links TRBV27 to TRBJ2-5, with the D segment identity uncertain. The CDR3 has the sequence CASSLSLPQETQYF. In nucleotide form, the sequence is TGTGCCAGCAGTTTATCCCTTCCTCAAGAGACCCAGTACTTC.